These 17 T cell receptor beta chains share one sample of origin, sequenced in a study of shared clonotypes between healthy human individuals. Repertoires were generated with immunoSEQ multiplex PCR, while TCRdb's copy carries only in-frame clones and drops some. This sample has about 690,000 clones; about 92% occur once, and the top ten carry 34%. The sequencing input was memory CD8+ T cells from PBMCs. Subset specified: CD45RO+ cells pooled with CCR7-negative TemRA cells. Receptor source: a man between 18 and 35 years old in good health. Some clones in this sample may be carry-over from other donors' samples.

The CDR3 loop reads CASSLSGGSVYEQYF. The DNA for the CDR3 is TGTGCCAGCAGTTTATCTGGCGGGTCAGTCTACGAGCAGTACTTC. This chain uses TRBV27 with TRBJ2-7; the D gene is possibly TRBD2 (5 bases). The germline V gene has CDR1 MNHEY and CDR2 SMNVEV (reference sequence). The CDR3 totals 15 residues. V lost 0 bases, J lost 3 bases, and 12 bases lay in between.

J is TRBJ2-3 and V is TRBV6-4; maybe TRBD2 (6 bases). This CDR3 region has 17 residues. The germline V gene has CDR1 MRHNA and CDR2 SNTAGT. The V and J ends lost 4 bases and 0 bases respectively, with 17 bases between them. DNA for the CDR3: TGTGCCAGCAGTGCAACCGGTGCGGGACCTAGCACAGATACGCAGTATTTT. It encodes CASSATGAGPSTDTQYF.

A note on this clone: Within the sample, other DNA sequences also encode this same CDR3. The CDR3 spells CASSVTGGNTEAFF. DNA for the CDR3: TGTGCCAGCAGCGTCACAGGGGGCAACACTGAAGCTTTCTTT. The chain carries TRBV9 and TRBJ1-1; 9 nucleotides agree with TRBD1. In germline, CDR1 is SGDLS, CDR2 YYNGEE. J was trimmed by 2 bases and V by 2 bases; bases with no gene match: 1. CDR3 length: 14 amino acids.

The chain carries TRBV30 and TRBJ2-2; D is ambiguous. This CDR3 comprises 12 residues. Germline CDR1 reads GTSNPN; CDR2 reads SVGIG (reference sequence). Trimming removed 0 bases from V and 6 bases from J, with 5 bases in between. The CDR3 DNA sequence: TGTGCCTGGAGTGTTTATCCCGGGGAGCTGTTTTTT. This codes for CAWSVYPGELFF.

The rearrangement uses TRBV28 and TRBJ1-4; 7 bases map to TRBD1. Germline V lookup: CDR1 MDHEN, CDR2 SYDVKM. V dropped 4 bases and J dropped 2; count of bases not matched to a gene: 7. There are 16 residues in the CDR3. DNA for the CDR3: TGTGCCAGCAGTTCCCAGGGGGTTGGGACTAATGAAAAACTGTTTTTT. It encodes CASSSQGVGTNEKLFF. The whole variable domain, remainder taken from reference TRBV28 and TRBJ1-4, is DVKVTQSSRYLVKRTGEKVFLECVQDMDHENMFWYRQDPGLGLRLIYFSYDVKMKEKGDIPEGYSVSREKKERFSLILESASTNQTSMYLCASSSQGVGTNEKLFFGSGTQLSVL.

The chain uses TRBV30 and TRBJ2-1; D tentatively reads TRBD1 or TRBD2 (5 bases each). The germline gives CDR1 GTSNPN, CDR2 SVGIG (reference sequence). This CDR3 is built from 14 residues. V gave up 0 bases and J gave up 4 bases, with 10 bases separating them. Written as DNA, the CDR3 is TGTGCCTGGAGTGTAGGGACGGGTTACAATGAGCAGTTCTTC. This gives the protein CAWSVGTGYNEQFF.

The V gene is TRBV6-1, the J gene TRBJ2-7; D uncertain. In germline, CDR1 is MNHNS, CDR2 SASEGT. The CDR3 consists of 12 residues. Trimming removed 6 bases at V and 4 bases at J, with 10 bases between. CDR3 DNA: TGTGCCAGCAGCCCCTCTAGATACGAGCAGTACTTC. Protein sequence: CASSPSRYEQYF.

This rearrangement joins TRBV11-2 to TRBJ2-7; maybe TRBD2 (6 bases). The ends were cut back, 1 base at V and 0 bases at J, with 16 bases in the middle. The CDR3 is made up of 17 amino acids. Germline V gene sequence: CDR1 SGHAT, CDR2 FQNNGV. The DNA for the CDR3 is TGTGCCAGCAGCTTAGGACCTTATGGGCGGGACTCCTACGAGCAGTACTTC. Its protein is CASSLGPYGRDSYEQYF.

CDR3 coding DNA: TGTGCCAGCAGCCCGGTAGGGGGTCCTGACTACGAGCAGTACTTC. Translating it yields CASSPVGGPDYEQYF. The chain couples TRBV7-2 to TRBJ2-7, with D perhaps TRBD1 (6 bases). The CDR3 loop spans 15 amino acids. V lost 5 bases, J lost 3 bases, and 17 bases lay in between. Germline CDR1 reads SGHTA; CDR2 reads FQGNSA. The full variable domain, with the rest looked up from reference TRBV7-2 and TRBJ2-7, is GAGVSQSPSNKVTEKGKDVELRCDPISGHTALYWYRQSLGQGLEFLIYFQGNSAPDKSGLPSDRFSAERTGGSVSTLTIQRTQQEDSAVYLCASSPVGGPDYEQYFGPGTRLTVT.

The CDR3 is CASSFSSSYGYTF. The DNA of the CDR3 is TGTGCCAGCTCGTTCAGCAGTTCGTATGGCTACACCTTC. V usage is TRBV27 and J usage is TRBJ1-2, with D uncertain. Trimming took 8 bases from V and 5 from J, leaving 15 bases between them. The length of the CDR3 is 13 residues. Germline V gene data show CDR1 as MNHEY and CDR2 as SMNVEV (reference sequence).

The chain has TRBV19 and TRBJ1-1; D remains ambiguous. This CDR3 region has 17 residues. Germline CDR1 and CDR2: LNHDA and SQIVND (reference sequence). V was clipped by 1 base and J by 2 bases, with 17 bases between them. CDR3 in DNA: TGTGCCAGTAGTATAGCTCTGGCGAGGATCGTAAACACTGAAGCTTTCTTT. Encoded protein: CASSIALARIVNTEAFF.

V usage is TRBV7-8 and J usage is TRBJ2-3; D could derive from TRBD1 or TRBD2 (6 bases each). CDR3 length: 17 amino acids. Per the germline V gene, CDR1 is SGHVS and CDR2 is FQNEAQ. V was cut by 0 bases and J by 6 bases, with 19 bases left in between. The CDR3 nucleotides are TGTGCCAGCAGCTTAGCGGGGGGCGCGGCGGGCTTGGATACGCAGTATTTT. Protein product: CASSLAGGAAGLDTQYF.

The CDR3 protein is CASSPQRGAPYGYTF. CDR3 in DNA: TGTGCCAGCAGCCCTCAACGGGGGGCGCCCTATGGCTACACCTTC. The chain uses TRBV9 and TRBJ1-2; the D gene is possibly TRBD1 (6 bases). The CDR3 totals 15 residues. With 4 bases removed from V and 4 bases from J, the gap between germline ends came to 17 bases. Germline CDR1 SGDLS, CDR2 YYNGEE.

The genes are TRBV21-1 and TRBJ1-2. TRBV21-1 is noted as a pseudogene. There are 16 residues in the CDR3. DNA of the CDR3: TGTGCCAGCAGCAAAGTTCGGACACGGGGCAACACTGGCTACACCTTC. This sequence encodes CASSKVRTRGNTGYTF.

The chain carries TRBV28 and TRBJ2-2; D is perhaps TRBD2 (5 bases). The germline V and J ends were trimmed by 5 bases and 5 bases, with 9 bases remaining between them. Looked up from germline, CDR1 is MDHEN and CDR2 is SYDVKM. The CDR3 runs to 13 residues. CDR3 nucleotides: TGTGCCAGCAGTACTAGGATAACCGGGGAGCTGTTTTTT. Residues: CASSTRITGELFF.

This clone showed up just a few times. V and J are TRBV4-3 and TRBJ1-5; the D is unclear. This CDR3 is built from 16 residues. Trimming left V 1 base short and J 3 bases short, with 13 bases between. The germline CDR1 and CDR2 sequences are LGHNA and YSLEER. CDR3 sequence (DNA): TGCGCCAGCAGCCAAGCCCACAGATCCCCCAATCAGCCCCAGCATTTT. As protein: CASSQAHRSPNQPQHF.

The rearrangement links TRBV10-1 to TRBJ2-7, with 10 positions matching TRBD1. V lost 10 bases to trimming and J lost 5 bases; unmatched junction nucleotides: 8. The CDR3 is 13 amino acids. Germline CDR1 is WNHNN and CDR2 is SYGVQD (reference sequence). Here the CDR3 DNA reads TGCGCCAACCCCCGGGACAGGGGAAACGAGCAGTACTTC. Its translation: CANPRDRGNEQYF.